This is a list of T cell receptor beta chains from one sample in a study of Tregs in tolerant kidney transplant recipients. Assay: immunoSEQ multiplex PCR; the TCRdb copy retains only in-frame clones and omits some. The table records 35,000 to 55,000 clones, roughly 89% of them present only once. Source material: Tregs from blood. Source of these receptors: a human donor in good health. Both conserved end residues are part of each CDR3. D genes are given only for firm matches.

TRBD1	TRBV27	TRBJ2-7	TGTGCCAGCAGTTCGATCCCCGGGACAGAAACCTACGAGCAGTACTTC	CASSSIPGTETYEQYF
TRBD1	TRBV6-6	TRBJ1-1	TGTGCCAGCAGTTACTCCGGGACAGGGTACACTGAAGCTTTCTTT	CASSYSGTGYTEAFF
-	TRBV6-4	TRBJ1-2	TGTGCCAGCAGTGATCGGAACTATGGCTACACCTTC	CASSDRNYGYTF
-	TRBV5-1	TRBJ2-5	TGCGCCAGCAGCCCCGGACTAATCCAAGAGACCCAGTACTTC	CASSPGLIQETQYF
-	TRBV5-1	TRBJ1-3	TGCGCCAGCAGCTTCATAGGGGACGGAAACACCATATATTTT	CASSFIGDGNTIYF
TRBD1	TRBV30	TRBJ1-2	TGTGCCTGGAGACCCCCAGACAGGGTAGGGGGCTACACCTTC	CAWRPPDRVGGYTF
TRBD1	TRBV5-1	TRBJ2-2	TGCGCCAGTAACAGGGGAGCCACCGGGGAGCTGTTTTTT	CASNRGATGELFF
-	TRBV6-1	TRBJ2-7	TGTGCCAGCTCATGGGAGCGAGGGTACGAGCAGTACTTC	CASSWERGYEQYF
-	TRBV5-6	TRBJ2-3	TGTGCCAGCAGCTTGGTATGGGTGGATACGCAGTATTTT	CASSLVWVDTQYF
-	TRBV7-2	TRBJ1-5	TGTGCCAGCAGCTTAGGAGGGTGGGGGGGTCAGCCCCAGCATTTT	CASSLGGWGGQPQHF
-	TRBV5-5	TRBJ2-1	TGTGCCAGCAGCTTGGGGACCTACAATGAGCAATTCTTC	CASSLGTYNEQFF
-	TRBV9	TRBJ2-7	TGTGCCAGCAGCGTGACGGCAGGGTTATGGTACGAGCAGTACTTC	CASSVTAGLWYEQYF